Shown below are 23 T cell receptor beta chains from a single sample sequenced in a study of blood T cell repertoires in COVID-19. The data were produced by immunoSEQ multiplex PCR, yet TCRdb's version contains in-frame clones alone and is incomplete. Of about 200,000 clones listed, 89% were seen once; the top ten hold around 6%. The sequenced sample consisted of peripheral blood. These TCRs come from a man in his sixties who had recovered from COVID-19.

This chain connects TRBV10-1 to TRBJ1-2; D perhaps matches TRBD1 (5 bases). The CDR3 length is 15 residues. Germline loops: CDR1 WNHNN, CDR2 SYGVQD (reference sequence). V lost 6 bases and J 2 bases, leaving 16 bases between the germline ends. CDR3 loop: CASRNSGLPNYGYTF. The DNA of the CDR3 is TGCGCCAGCAGAAATTCGGGACTGCCAAACTATGGCTACACCTTC.

The table lists this clone with a count of one. Written as DNA, the CDR3 is TGCACCAGCAGCCAAGATAGGCCCGCGGGAGAGACCCAGTACTTC. Translating it yields CTSSQDRPAGETQYF. The V gene is TRBV1, the J gene TRBJ2-5; the table gives TRBD2 as D, unverified against the DNA. TRBV1 is noted as a pseudogene. CDR3 size: 15 residues.

The chain links TRBV19 to TRBJ2-7; the match to TRBD1 covers 12 bases. Germline loops: CDR1 LNHDA, CDR2 SQIVND (reference sequence). V trimming: 6 bases; J trimming: 7 bases; junction bases outside the gene matches: 10. The CDR3 length is 15 residues. The DNA for the CDR3 is TGTGCCAGTAGCCAACCGGGACAGGGGGCGTCTGAGCAGTACTTC. It specifies CASSQPGQGASEQYF.

CDR3 sequence reads: CASSKATVQYF. The CDR3 DNA is TGTGCCAGCAGCAAGGCGACAGTTCAGTATTTT. The chain combines TRBV21-1 with TRBJ2-3; TRBD1 is the table's D call, not checked against the DNA. TRBV21-1 is tagged as a pseudogene. CDR3 length: 11 residues.

This chain joins TRBV19 and TRBJ1-2; D is ambiguous. The CDR3 length is 14 residues. Germline CDR1 reads LNHDA; CDR2 reads SQIVND (reference sequence). Trimming pared 1 base from V and 7 bases from J, leaving 13 bases between. In DNA, the CDR3 is TGTGCCAGTAGTATAGGGCCCACTATCCGTGGCTACACCTTC. It specifies CASSIGPTIRGYTF.

DNA of the CDR3: TGTGCCAGCAGCCCTATAGCGGGGCACCAAGAGACCCAGTACTTC. As protein: CASSPIAGHQETQYF. The chain employs TRBV11-1 and TRBJ2-5, with TRBD2 matching 8 bases. The V segment lost 5 bases and the J segment 0 bases; nucleotides outside the gene matches: 5. The CDR3 consists of 15 residues. Germline-derived CDR1 and CDR2 are SGHAT and FQDESV (reference sequence).

The rearrangement links TRBV18 to TRBJ2-7, with D perhaps TRBD1 (5 bases). The V and J ends lost 1 base and 3 bases respectively, with 13 bases between them. Germline V gene lookup returns CDR1 KGHSH and CDR2 LQKENI. The CDR3 length is 15 residues. The CDR3 coding sequence is TGTGCCAGCTCACCACGGCCTGACAGAGGCTACGAGCAGTACTTC. Its translation is CASSPRPDRGYEQYF.

The V and J genes are TRBV9 and TRBJ2-1, with D possibly being TRBD2 (6 bases). The CDR3 has 15 amino acids. In germline, CDR1 is SGDLS, CDR2 YYNGEE. V lost 3 bases, J lost 7 bases, and 17 bases lay in between. CDR3 amino acids: CASSGGGAAINEQFF. The CDR3, as DNA: TGTGCCAGCAGCGGAGGCGGGGCGGCAATAAATGAGCAGTTCTTC.

The chain employs TRBV10-1 and TRBJ1-5; TRBD1 aligns across 7 bases. The CDR3 totals 17 residues. J was trimmed by 2 bases and V by 3 bases; bases with no gene match: 10. CDR1 is WNHNN, CDR2 SYGVQD, per germline (reference sequence). CDR3 sequence: CASSESDRVVGNQPQHF. In nucleotides, the CDR3 is TGCGCCAGCAGTGAATCCGACAGGGTGGTTGGCAATCAGCCCCAGCATTTT.

This sequence joins TRBV11-2 and TRBJ2-5; D remains ambiguous. Germline CDR1 reads SGHAT; CDR2 reads FQNNGV. V gave up 2 bases and J gave up 1 base, with 8 bases separating them. The CDR3 covers 14 residues. CDR3 bases: TGTGCCAGCAGCTTATACCGCGGCCAAGAGACCCAGTACTTC. This codes for CASSLYRGQETQYF.

This sequence joins TRBV7-2 and TRBJ2-3, with 12 positions matching TRBD2. The V gene end was trimmed by 5 bases and the J gene end by 4 bases; junction bases not matched to a gene: 7. CDR1 is SGHTA and CDR2 is FQGNSA in the germline V gene. The CDR3 runs to 16 residues. Here the CDR3 DNA reads TGTGCCAGCAGCCCGACTAGCGGGAGAGGCTCAGATACGCAGTATTTT. Translated, it gives CASSPTSGRGSDTQYF.

The V gene is TRBV6-5, the J gene TRBJ1-6; 10 bases agree with TRBD1. Trimming cost V 6 bases and J 7 bases; bases outside gene matches: 3. From germline, CDR1 is MNHEY and CDR2 SVGAGI. CDR3 size: 14 residues. CDR3 coding DNA: TGTGCCAGCAGGAGGGACAGGGGAAATTCACCCCTCCACTTT. This encodes CASRRDRGNSPLHF.

The rearrangement joins TRBV27 to TRBJ2-7; D is possibly TRBD2 (6 bases). The ends were cut back, 3 bases at V and 3 bases at J, with 12 bases in the middle. The CDR3 covers 14 residues. The germline CDR1 and CDR2 sequences are MNHEY and SMNVEV (reference sequence). CDR3 nucleotide sequence: TGTGCCAGCAGTTTGTTGGTGGGGGGCTACGAGCAGTACTTC. It encodes CASSLLVGGYEQYF.

J is TRBJ2-7 and V is TRBV6-5; 11 positions agree with TRBD1. This CDR3 comprises 16 residues. Trimming took 2 bases from V and 4 from J; bases not matched to a gene: 7. Germline CDR1 reads MNHEY; CDR2 reads SVGAGI. CDR3 in amino acids: CASSYTRGQGVYEQYF. CDR3 nucleotides: TGTGCCAGCAGTTACACACGGGGACAGGGGGTATACGAGCAGTACTTC.

This sequence joins TRBV7-2 and TRBJ1-2; D remains unclear. The V end was cut by 3 bases, the J end by 4 bases, with 15 bases between. CDR3 size: 15 residues. CDR1 SGHTA and CDR2 FQGNSA come from the germline V gene. The CDR3: CASSLGTLVGYGYTF. The CDR3 region has the DNA TGTGCCAGCAGCTTGGGCACCTTGGTGGGCTATGGCTACACCTTC. The full variable domain, its missing parts supplied by reference TRBV7-2 and TRBJ1-2, is GAGVSQSPSNKVTEKGKDVELRCDPISGHTALYWYRQSLGQGLEFLIYFQGNSAPDKSGLPSDRFSAERTGGSVSTLTIQRTQQEDSAVYLCASSLGTLVGYGYTFGSGTRLTVV.

The chain uses TRBV11-2 and TRBJ2-1, with D possibly TRBD2 on 6 matching bases. This CDR3 has 16 residues. V gave up 3 bases and J gave up 4 bases, with 16 bases separating them. Germline CDR1 SGHAT, CDR2 FQNNGV. CDR3 DNA: TGTGCCAGCAGCTTTAATGCGGCGGGGAGTTACAATGAGCAGTTCTTC. Residues: CASSFNAAGSYNEQFF.

The chain employs TRBV10-3 and TRBJ1-2; 7 positions agree with TRBD1. CDR1 is ENHRY and CDR2 is SYGVKD in the germline V gene. The CDR3 extends over 14 amino acids. Trimming at V came to 3 bases and at J to 5 bases, leaving 6 bases not matched to a gene. Here the CDR3 reads CAISDTGAGYGYTF. The DNA of the CDR3 is TGTGCCATCAGTGATACAGGGGCCGGGTATGGCTACACCTTC.

J is TRBJ1-6 and V is TRBV27; possibly TRBD1 for D (6 bases). CDR3 size: 17 residues. Germline V gene sequence: CDR1 MNHEY, CDR2 SMNVEV (reference sequence). The V and J ends lost 7 bases and 3 bases respectively, with 19 bases between them. CDR3 in DNA: TGTGCCAGCAACCCGGACAGTGGGAGCCTCTATAATTCACCCCTCCACTTT. Its protein product is CASNPDSGSLYNSPLHF.

The chain recombines TRBV14 with TRBJ1-2; 7 bases are a match to TRBD1. This CDR3 is built from 15 residues. Germline CDR1 SGHDN, CDR2 FVKESK. V lost 0 bases, J lost 4 bases, and 5 bases stayed unmatched. The DNA of the CDR3 is TGTGCCAGCAGCCAAGATCGAAACAGGGGCTATGGCTACACCTTC. Protein product: CASSQDRNRGYGYTF.

The CDR3 region has the DNA TGTGCCAGCTCACCGGACTTGAATGAAAAACTGTTTTTT. Protein product: CASSPDLNEKLFF. The rearrangement joins TRBV18 to TRBJ1-4; D is undetermined. CDR1 is KGHSH and CDR2 is LQKENI in the germline V gene. The V and J ends lost 3 bases and 5 bases respectively, with 7 bases between them. This CDR3 region has 13 residues.

The sample holds a few counts of this clone. V usage is TRBV15 and J usage is TRBJ2-5; perhaps TRBD1 as D (5 bases). This CDR3 is 13 amino acids long. The V end lost 0 bases, the J end lost 6 bases, and 8 bases lay between the germline ends. Germline loops: CDR1 LNHNV, CDR2 YYDKDF (reference sequence). The CDR3 nucleotides are TGTGCCACCAGCAGAGATCACAGGCAGACCCAGTACTTC. Translating it yields CATSRDHRQTQYF.

The chain uses TRBV7-3 and TRBJ2-1; 9 nucleotides line up with TRBD1. Trimming removed 4 bases from V and 7 bases from J; junction bases left unmatched: 8. Germline CDR1 SGHTA, CDR2 FQGTGA. The CDR3 extends over 15 amino acids. The CDR3 region has the DNA TGTGCCAGCAGCTGGGGACAGGGACTTTCGAATGAGCAGTTCTTC. It translates to CASSWGQGLSNEQFF.

The CDR3 loop reads CASSSLAGRIYEQYF. DNA for the CDR3: TGTGCCAGCAGTTCCCTAGCGGGGCGGATCTACGAGCAGTACTTC. The chain employs TRBV28 and TRBJ2-7, with 9 bases lining up with TRBD2. CDR1 and CDR2 from the germline V gene are MDHEN and SYDVKM. The CDR3 totals 15 residues. The trim removed 4 bases at V and 3 bases at J, leaving 7 bases unmatched.